The 10 T cell receptor beta chains below were found in one sample sequenced in a study of STAT3 mutations in large granular lymphocyte leukemia. Study-wide findings and caveats: Every T-LGLL patient had at least one immunodominant TCRbeta clonotype.

No antigens are known for them. This table comes from immunoSEQ multiplex PCR, and its TCRdb copy is limited to in-frame clones, with some not included. The sample lists about 42,000 clones, about three quarters seen once, with more than 0.35% in the top ten. The specimen sequenced was PBMCs. These receptors were obtained from a human donor with T large granular lymphocyte leukemia. Some clones in this sample may be carry-over from other donors' samples.

This clone was picked up one time. This likely comes from a read error, as the CDR3 has no conserved phenylalanine or tryptophan at its end. It is unclear where the CDR3 begins or ends on the DNA, so no DNA is shown, and the CDR3 is as TCRdb lists it. The rearrangement links TRBV23-1 to TRBJ2-3; the DNA was not compared with TRBD2, the D call given in the table. TRBV23-1 is reported as an ORF; its role is uncertain. The CDR3 is 14 amino acids in total, end residues counted. Here the CDR3 reads CASSQSEPRARGIL.

The chain uses TRBV7-9 and TRBJ2-3; TRBD1 matches at 9 bases. There are 16 residues in the CDR3. Germline V gene data show CDR1 as SEHNR and CDR2 as FQNEAQ (reference sequence). V dropped 5 bases and J dropped 1; count of bases not matched to a gene: 7. The CDR3 nucleotides are TGTGCCAGCAGCGGGGGGACAGGGTTTGGCACAGATACGCAGTATTTT. Its translation: CASSGGTGFGTDTQYF.

The chain links TRBV7-6 to TRBJ2-3; 11 bases align to TRBD2. CDR3 length: 16 residues. The V and J ends lost 4 bases and 2 bases, in that order; junction bases with no gene match: 5. CDR1 SGHVS and CDR2 FNYEAQ come from the germline V gene. Written as DNA, the CDR3 is TGTGCCAGCAGCTCCCTAGCGGGGGGTGCCACAGATACGCAGTATTTT. Residues: CASSSLAGGATDTQYF.

CDR3 protein: CASSYSGATDTQYF. In DNA, the CDR3 is TGTGCCAGCAGTTACTCAGGAGCAACCGATACGCAGTATTTT. The chain is built from TRBV6-6 and TRBJ2-3; D is uncertain. Per the germline V gene, CDR1 is MNHNY and CDR2 is SVGAGI (reference sequence). The V end was cut by 0 bases, the J end by 6 bases, with 10 bases between. This CDR3 comprises 14 residues.

V is TRBV6-6 and J is TRBJ1-4; the D gene is possibly TRBD1 (6 bases). The V gene lost 2 bases and the J gene lost 7 bases, with 11 bases spanning the gap. This CDR3 comprises 14 residues. Germline V lookup: CDR1 MNHNY, CDR2 SVGAGI (reference sequence). The CDR3 sequence is CASSYGGTVEKLFF. For the CDR3, the DNA is TGTGCCAGCAGTTACGGGGGCACGGTTGAAAAACTGTTTTTT.

J is TRBJ1-4 and V is TRBV30, with D perhaps matching TRBD1 (6 bases). The CDR3 loop spans 13 amino acids. The germline V gene encodes CDR1 GTSNPN and CDR2 SVGIG (reference sequence). The V and J ends lost 6 bases and 7 bases respectively, with 15 bases between them. Written as DNA, the CDR3 is TGTGCCTGCTATCGACAGGAAGGTGAAAAACTGTTTTTT. This encodes CACYRQEGEKLFF.

The chain employs TRBV27 and TRBJ1-6, with 8 bases aligning to TRBD1. Germline values: CDR1 MNHEY, CDR2 SMNVEV (reference sequence). CDR3 length equals 14 residues. Germline trimming cut 6 bases from V and 8 bases from J; bases unmatched to any gene: 6. The CDR3 loop reads CASSLGQGYSPLHF. CDR3 sequence (DNA): TGTGCCAGCAGCCTTGGACAGGGCTATTCACCCCTCCACTTT.

The chain links TRBV28 to TRBJ1-5; a possible D gene is TRBD1 (5 bases). The CDR3 has 15 residues. The V gene's germline CDR1 is MDHEN and CDR2 SYDVKM. Deletions cut 7 bases from V and 4 bases from J, with 17 bases between. This CDR3 reads CASNRRQGANQPQHF. The CDR3 DNA follows: TGTGCCAGCAATCGAAGGCAGGGAGCGAATCAGCCCCAGCATTTT.

V usage is TRBV19 and J usage is TRBJ1-5; D gene ambiguous. CDR3 length: 14 amino acids. Deletions cut 4 bases from V and 4 bases from J, with 11 bases between. Germline assignment: CDR1 LNHDA and CDR2 SQIVND (reference sequence). CDR3 bases: TGTGCCAGTAGTAGGGAGTCGGTGAATCAGCCCCAGCATTTT. Amino acids: CASSRESVNQPQHF.

The V call is TRBV4-3, the J call TRBJ2-1; D remains unclear. V was shortened by 3 bases and J by 9 bases, with 18 bases between the two germline ends. The CDR3 has 15 residues. The V gene's germline CDR1 is LGHNA and CDR2 YSLEER. CDR3 nucleotides: TGCGCCAGCAGCCAGCGGTTTGGGGTTGCTCGTGAGCAGTTCTTC. This translates into CASSQRFGVAREQFF.